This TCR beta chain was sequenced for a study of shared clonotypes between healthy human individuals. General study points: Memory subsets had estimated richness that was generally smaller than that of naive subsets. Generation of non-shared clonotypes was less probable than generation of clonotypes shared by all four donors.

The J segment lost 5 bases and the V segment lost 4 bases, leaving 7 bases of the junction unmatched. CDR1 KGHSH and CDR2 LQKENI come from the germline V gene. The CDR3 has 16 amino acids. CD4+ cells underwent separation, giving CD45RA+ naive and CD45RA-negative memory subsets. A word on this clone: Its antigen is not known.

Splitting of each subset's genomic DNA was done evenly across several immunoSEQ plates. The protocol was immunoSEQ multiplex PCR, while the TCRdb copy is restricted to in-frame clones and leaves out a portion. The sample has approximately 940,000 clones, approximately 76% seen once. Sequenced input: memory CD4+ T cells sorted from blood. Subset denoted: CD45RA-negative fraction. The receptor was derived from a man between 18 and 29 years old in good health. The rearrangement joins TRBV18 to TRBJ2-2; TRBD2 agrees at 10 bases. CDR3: CASSQPNSGRTGELFF. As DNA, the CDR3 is TGTGCCAGCTCACAACCCAATAGCGGGAGGACCGGGGAGCTGTTTTTT.